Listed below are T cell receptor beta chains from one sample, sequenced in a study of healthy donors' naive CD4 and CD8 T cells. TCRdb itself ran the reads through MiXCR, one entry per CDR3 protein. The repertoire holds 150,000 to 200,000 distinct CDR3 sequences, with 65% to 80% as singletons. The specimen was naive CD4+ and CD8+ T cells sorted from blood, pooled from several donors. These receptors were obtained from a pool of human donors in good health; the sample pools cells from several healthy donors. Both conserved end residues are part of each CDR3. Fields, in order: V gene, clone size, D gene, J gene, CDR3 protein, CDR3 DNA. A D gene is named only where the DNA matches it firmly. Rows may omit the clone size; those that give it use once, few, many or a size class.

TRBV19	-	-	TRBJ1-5	CASTLTAINQPQHF	TGTGCCAGTACCCTGACAGCCATCAATCAGCCCCAGCATTTT
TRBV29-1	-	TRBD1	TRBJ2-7	CSVTGQAYEQYF	TGCAGCGTTACCGGACAGGCCTACGAGCAGTACTTC
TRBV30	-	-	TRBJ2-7	CAWSADTDYEQYF	TGTGCCTGGAGTGCGGACACGGACTACGAGCAGTACTTC
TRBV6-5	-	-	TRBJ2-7	CASHKGVRASEQYF	TGTGCCAGTCACAAAGGGGTTCGGGCTAGCGAGCAGTACTTC
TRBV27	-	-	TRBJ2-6	CASRTGANVLTF	TGTGCCAGCAGAACTGGGGCCAACGTCCTGACTTTC
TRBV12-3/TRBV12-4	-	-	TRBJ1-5	CASTRNSNQPQHF	TGTGCCAGCACCAGGAATAGCAATCAGCCCCAGCATTTT
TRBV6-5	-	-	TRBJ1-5	CASSQGSGQPQHF	TGTGCCAGCAGTCAGGGAAGTGGTCAGCCCCAGCATTTT
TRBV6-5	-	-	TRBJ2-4	CASAWGPKNIQYF	TGTGCCAGCGCTTGGGGGCCCAAAAACATTCAGTACTTC
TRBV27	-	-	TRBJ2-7	CASSPSPEAEQYF	TGTGCCAGCAGTCCCAGCCCGGAGGCCGAGCAGTACTTC
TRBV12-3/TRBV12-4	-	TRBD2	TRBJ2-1	CASSLGTSGRASYNEQFF	TGTGCCAGCAGTCTCGGGACTAGCGGGAGGGCCTCCTACAATGAGCAGTTCTTC
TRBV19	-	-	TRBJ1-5	CASGDGRLQPQHF	TGTGCCAGCGGAGACGGCAGACTACAGCCCCAGCATTTT
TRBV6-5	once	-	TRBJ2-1	CASSYSWGPSSYNEQFF	TGTGCCAGCAGTTACTCGTGGGGTCCAAGCTCCTACAATGAGCAGTTCTTC
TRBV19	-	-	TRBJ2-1	CASQREGPYNEQFF	TGTGCCAGTCAACGCGAGGGACCCTACAATGAGCAGTTCTTC
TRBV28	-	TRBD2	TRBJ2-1	CASSMGLERAEQFF	TGTGCCAGCAGTATGGGACTAGAAAGGGCTGAGCAGTTCTTC
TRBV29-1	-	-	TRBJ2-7	CSVEDTGRNYEQYF	TGCAGCGTTGAAGATACGGGGCGGAACTACGAGCAGTACTTC
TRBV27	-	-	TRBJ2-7	CASTPLGGRDKFHEQYF	TGTGCCAGCACCCCCCTGGGTGGCAGGGATAAATTCCACGAGCAGTACTTC
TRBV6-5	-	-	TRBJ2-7	CASNDRFSYEQYF	TGTGCCAGCAACGACAGGTTTAGCTACGAGCAGTACTTC
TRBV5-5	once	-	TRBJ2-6	CASRQALSGANVLTF	TGTGCCAGCCGACAGGCCCTCTCTGGGGCCAACGTCCTGACTTTC
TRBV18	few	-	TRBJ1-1	CASSPTGRTEAFF	TGTGCCAGCTCACCTACCGGCCGCACTGAAGCTTTCTTT
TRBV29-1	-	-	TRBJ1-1	CSVVGGAEAFF	TGCAGCGTCGTAGGGGGAGCTGAAGCTTTCTTT
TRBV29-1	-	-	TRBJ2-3	CSVDTRRGGPSTDTQYF	TGCAGCGTTGATACCCGGCGGGGCGGACCTAGCACAGATACGCAGTATTTT
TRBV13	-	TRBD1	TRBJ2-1	CASSYRDSFNEQFF	TGTGCCAGCAGCTACCGGGACAGCTTCAATGAGCAGTTCTTC
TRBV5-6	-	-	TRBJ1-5	CASSLLSQGGNQPQHF	TGTGCCAGCAGCCTTCTTTCGCAGGGAGGGAATCAGCCCCAGCATTTT
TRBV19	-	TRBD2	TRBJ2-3	CASSLRLADTQYF	TGTGCCAGTAGTCTGAGACTAGCTGATACGCAGTATTTT
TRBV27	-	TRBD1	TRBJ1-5	CATLTRQGTHSNQPQHF	TGTGCCACCCTAACCAGACAGGGGACCCATAGCAATCAGCCCCAGCATTTT
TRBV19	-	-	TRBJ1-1	CASSPRYSEAFF	TGTGCCAGTAGCCCAAGGTACAGCGAAGCTTTCTTT
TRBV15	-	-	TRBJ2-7	CATSSESYEQYF	TGTGCCACCAGCAGTGAAAGCTACGAGCAGTACTTC
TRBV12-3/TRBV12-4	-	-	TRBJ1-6	CASSLNLANDSPLHF	TGTGCCAGCAGTTTAAATTTGGCCAACGATTCACCCCTCCACTTT